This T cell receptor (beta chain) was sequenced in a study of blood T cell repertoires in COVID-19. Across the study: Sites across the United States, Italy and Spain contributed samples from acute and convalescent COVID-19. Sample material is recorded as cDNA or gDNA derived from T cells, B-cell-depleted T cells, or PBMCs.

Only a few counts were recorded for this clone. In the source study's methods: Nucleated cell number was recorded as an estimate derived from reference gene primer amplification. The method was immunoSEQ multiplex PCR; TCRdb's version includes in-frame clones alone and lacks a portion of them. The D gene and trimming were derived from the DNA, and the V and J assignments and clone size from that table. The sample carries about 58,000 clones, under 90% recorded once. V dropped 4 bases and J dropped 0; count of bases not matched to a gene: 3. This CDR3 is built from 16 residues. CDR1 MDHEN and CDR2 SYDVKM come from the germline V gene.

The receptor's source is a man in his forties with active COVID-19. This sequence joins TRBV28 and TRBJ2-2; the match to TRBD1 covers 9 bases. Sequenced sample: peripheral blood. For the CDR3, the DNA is TGTGCCAGCAGTTCCCGGACAGGGGCGAACACCGGGGAGCTGTTTTTT. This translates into CASSSRTGANTGELFF.